Below, one TCR beta chain is given with its context. Antigen specificity is unknown. This entry comes from a study of T cell responses to AZD1222 COVID-19 vaccine. Study observations and caveats: It should be noted that donors were predominantly white British and more often female, and clonal diversity was possibly underestimated.

Generated by immunoSEQ multiplex PCR, the TCRdb table keeps only in-frame clones and is missing some. In the table there are 150,000 to 160,000 clones, around 90% of which are singletons. The receptor was isolated from an adult in good health. Sequenced material: peripheral blood, taken on day 0 of AZD1222 vaccination.

For the CDR3, the DNA is TGTGCCAGCAGTGGTCAAGGGTCGGTAAGCTATGGCTACACCTTC. It specifies CASSGQGSVSYGYTF. The chain has TRBV25-1 and TRBJ1-2, with D hard to call. This CDR3 comprises 15 residues. V was pared by 4 bases and J by 4 bases, with 16 bases between. Germline-derived CDR1 and CDR2 are MGHDK and SYGVNS.